This TCR beta chain was observed in a study of blood T cell repertoires in COVID-19. CDR1 is SGHTA and CDR2 is FQGNSA in the germline V gene. Germline trimming cut 0 bases from V and 4 bases from J; bases unmatched to any gene: 7. The CDR3 loop spans 16 amino acids. The protocol was immunoSEQ multiplex PCR, while the TCRdb copy is restricted to in-frame clones and leaves out a portion. The sample lists some 300,000 clones, around nine tenths occurring once. In this sample, this clone turned up a few times. The chain carries TRBV7-2 and TRBJ1-1, with 8 bases identical to TRBD1. The source of this sequence is a man between 65 and 85 years old with acute or convalescent COVID-19. Specimen: peripheral blood. The CDR3 DNA reads as TGTGCCAGCAGCTTAGCCCCACAGGGGGTTGGCACTGAAGCTTTCTTT. It codes for CASSLAPQGVGTEAFF.